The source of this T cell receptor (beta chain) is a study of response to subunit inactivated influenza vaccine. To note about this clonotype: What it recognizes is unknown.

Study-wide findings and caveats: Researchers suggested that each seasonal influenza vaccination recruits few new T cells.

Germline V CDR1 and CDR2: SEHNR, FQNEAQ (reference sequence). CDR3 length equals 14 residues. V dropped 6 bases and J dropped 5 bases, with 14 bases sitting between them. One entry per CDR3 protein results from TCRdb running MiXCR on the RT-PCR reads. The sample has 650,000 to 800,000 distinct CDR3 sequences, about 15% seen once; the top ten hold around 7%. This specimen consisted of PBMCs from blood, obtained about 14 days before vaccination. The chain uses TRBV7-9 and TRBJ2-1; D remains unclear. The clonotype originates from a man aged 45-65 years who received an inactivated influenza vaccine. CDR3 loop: CASRPSGFHNEQFF. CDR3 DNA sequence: TGTGCCAGCAGACCCTCCGGGTTCCACAATGAGCAGTTCTTC.